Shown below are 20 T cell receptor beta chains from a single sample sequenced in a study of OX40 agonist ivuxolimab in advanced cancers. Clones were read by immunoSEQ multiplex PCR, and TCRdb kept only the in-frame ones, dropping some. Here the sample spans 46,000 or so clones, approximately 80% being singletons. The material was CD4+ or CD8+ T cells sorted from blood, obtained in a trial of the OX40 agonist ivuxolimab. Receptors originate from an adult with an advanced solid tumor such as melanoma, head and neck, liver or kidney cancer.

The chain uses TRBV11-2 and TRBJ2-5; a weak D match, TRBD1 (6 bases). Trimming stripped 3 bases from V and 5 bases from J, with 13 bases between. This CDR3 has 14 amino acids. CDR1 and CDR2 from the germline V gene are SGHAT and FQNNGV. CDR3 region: CASSLARGGETQYF. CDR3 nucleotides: TGTGCCAGCAGCTTGGCCAGGGGTGGCGAGACCCAGTACTTC.

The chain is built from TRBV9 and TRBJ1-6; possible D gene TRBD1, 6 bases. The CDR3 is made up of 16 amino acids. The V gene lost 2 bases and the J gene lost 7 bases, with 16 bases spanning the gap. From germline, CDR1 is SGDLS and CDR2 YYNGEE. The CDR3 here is CASSVDSQALNSPLHF. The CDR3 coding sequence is TGTGCCAGCAGCGTGGACAGTCAAGCGCTCAATTCACCCCTCCACTTT.

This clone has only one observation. CDR3 sequence reads: CASSFADLVVNTEAFF. The CDR3 DNA reads as TGTGCCAGCAGTTTTGCAGACCTGGTGGTGAACACTGAAGCTTTCTTT. This chain links TRBV28 with TRBJ1-1; D is undetermined. This CDR3 has 16 amino acids. The V end lost 3 bases, the J end lost 0 bases, and 14 bases lay between the germline ends. Looked up from germline, CDR1 is MDHEN and CDR2 is SYDVKM.

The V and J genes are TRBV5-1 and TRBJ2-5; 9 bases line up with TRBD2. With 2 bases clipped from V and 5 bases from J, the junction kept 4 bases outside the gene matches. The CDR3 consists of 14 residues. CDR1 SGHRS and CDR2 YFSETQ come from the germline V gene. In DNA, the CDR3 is TGCGCCAGCAGCTTTAGCGGGAGCGGTGAGACCCAGTACTTC. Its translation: CASSFSGSGETQYF.

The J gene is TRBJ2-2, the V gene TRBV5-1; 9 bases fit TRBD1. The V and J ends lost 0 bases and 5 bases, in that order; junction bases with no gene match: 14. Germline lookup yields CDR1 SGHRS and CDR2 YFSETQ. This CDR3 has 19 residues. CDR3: CASSLATGGKGTNTGELFF. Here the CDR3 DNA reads TGCGCCAGCAGCTTGGCTACAGGGGGCAAGGGGACTAATACCGGGGAGCTGTTTTTT.

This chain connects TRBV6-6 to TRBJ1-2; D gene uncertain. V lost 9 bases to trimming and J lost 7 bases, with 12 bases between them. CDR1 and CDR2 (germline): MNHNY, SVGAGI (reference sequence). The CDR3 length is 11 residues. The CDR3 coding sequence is TGTGCCAGTAAAGAGAATGCTGGCTACACCTTC. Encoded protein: CASKENAGYTF.

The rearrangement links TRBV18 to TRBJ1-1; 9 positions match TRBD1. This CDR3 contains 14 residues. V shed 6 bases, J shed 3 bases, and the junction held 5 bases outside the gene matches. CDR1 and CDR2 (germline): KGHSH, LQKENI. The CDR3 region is CASSRDRAYTEAFF. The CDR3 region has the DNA TGTGCCAGCTCCCGGGACAGGGCGTACACTGAAGCTTTCTTT.

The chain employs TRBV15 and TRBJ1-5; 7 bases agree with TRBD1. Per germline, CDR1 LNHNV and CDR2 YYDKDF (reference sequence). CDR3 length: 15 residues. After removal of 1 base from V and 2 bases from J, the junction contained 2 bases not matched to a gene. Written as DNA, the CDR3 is TGTGCCACCAGCAGAGGACAGGGCGGCAATCAGCCCCAGCATTTT. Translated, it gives CATSRGQGGNQPQHF.

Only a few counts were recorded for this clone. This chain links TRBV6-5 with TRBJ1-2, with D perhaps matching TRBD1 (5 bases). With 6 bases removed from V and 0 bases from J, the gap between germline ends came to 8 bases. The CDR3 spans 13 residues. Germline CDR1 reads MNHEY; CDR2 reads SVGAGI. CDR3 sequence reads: CASRMTANYGYTF. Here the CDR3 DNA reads TGTGCCAGCAGGATGACAGCTAACTATGGCTACACCTTC.

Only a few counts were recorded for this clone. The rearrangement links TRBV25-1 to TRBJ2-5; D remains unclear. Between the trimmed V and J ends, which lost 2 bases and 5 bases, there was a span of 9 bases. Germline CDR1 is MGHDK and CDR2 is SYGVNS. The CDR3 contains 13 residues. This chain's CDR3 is CASSEPRPETQYF. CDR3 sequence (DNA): TGTGCCAGCAGTGAACCTCGACCGGAGACCCAGTACTTC.

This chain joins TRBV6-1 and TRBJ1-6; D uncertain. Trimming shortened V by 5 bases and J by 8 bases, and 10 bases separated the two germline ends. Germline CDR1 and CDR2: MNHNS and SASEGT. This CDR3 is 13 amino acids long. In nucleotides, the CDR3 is TGTGCCAGCAGTACCATTAGGGATTCACCCCTCCACTTT. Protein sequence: CASSTIRDSPLHF.

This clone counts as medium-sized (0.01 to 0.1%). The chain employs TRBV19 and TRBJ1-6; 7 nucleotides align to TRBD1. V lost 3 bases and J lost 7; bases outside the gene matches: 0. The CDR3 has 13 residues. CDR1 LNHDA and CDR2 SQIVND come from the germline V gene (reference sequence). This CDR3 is CASSMGQNSPLHF. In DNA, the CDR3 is TGTGCCAGTAGTATGGGACAGAATTCACCCCTCCACTTT.

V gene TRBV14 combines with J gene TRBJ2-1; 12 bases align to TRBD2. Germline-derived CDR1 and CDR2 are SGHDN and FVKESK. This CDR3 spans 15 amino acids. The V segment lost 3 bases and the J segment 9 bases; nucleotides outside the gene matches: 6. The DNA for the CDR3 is TGTGCCAGCAGCCATCCGGGACTAGCGGGTCTTGAGCAGTTCTTC. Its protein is CASSHPGLAGLEQFF.

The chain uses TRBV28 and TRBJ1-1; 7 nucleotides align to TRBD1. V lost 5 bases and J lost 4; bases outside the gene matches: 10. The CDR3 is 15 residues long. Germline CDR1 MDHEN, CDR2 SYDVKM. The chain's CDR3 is CASSTEGASGTEAFF. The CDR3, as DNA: TGTGCCAGCAGTACTGAGGGGGCCTCCGGCACTGAAGCTTTCTTT.

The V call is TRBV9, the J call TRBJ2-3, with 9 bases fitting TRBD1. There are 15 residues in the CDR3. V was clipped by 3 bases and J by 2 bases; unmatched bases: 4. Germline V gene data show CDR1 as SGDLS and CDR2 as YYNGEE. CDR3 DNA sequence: TGTGCCAGCAGCGGGGGACAGGGATTCACAGATACGCAGTATTTT. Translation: CASSGGQGFTDTQYF.

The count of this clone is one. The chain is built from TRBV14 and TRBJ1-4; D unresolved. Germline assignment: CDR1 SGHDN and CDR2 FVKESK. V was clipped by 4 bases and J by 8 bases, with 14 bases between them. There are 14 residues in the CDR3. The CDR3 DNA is TGTGCCAGCAGCCCACCAGGACTGCCCGAAAAACTGTTTTTT. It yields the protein CASSPPGLPEKLFF.

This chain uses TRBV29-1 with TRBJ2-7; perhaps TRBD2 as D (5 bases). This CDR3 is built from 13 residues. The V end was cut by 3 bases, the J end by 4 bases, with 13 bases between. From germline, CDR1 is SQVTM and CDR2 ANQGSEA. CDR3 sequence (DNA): TGCAGCGTTGAGAGGGTGTCGGGATACGAGCAGTACTTC. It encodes CSVERVSGYEQYF.

The CDR3 coding sequence is TGCGCCAGCAGCCAAGACCCAGCGGGAGGGGGCTACGAGCAGTACTTC. It encodes CASSQDPAGGGYEQYF. This chain connects TRBV5-1 to TRBJ2-7; 10 bases align to TRBD2. Germline V gene data show CDR1 as SGHRS and CDR2 as YFSETQ. V lost 4 bases to trimming and J lost 3 bases; unmatched junction nucleotides: 10. This CDR3 has 16 amino acids.

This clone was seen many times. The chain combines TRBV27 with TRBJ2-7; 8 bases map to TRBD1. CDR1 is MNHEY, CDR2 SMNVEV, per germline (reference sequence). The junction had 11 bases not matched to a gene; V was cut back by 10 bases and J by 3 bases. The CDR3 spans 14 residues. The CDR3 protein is CATKPYRGSYEQYF. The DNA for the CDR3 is TGTGCCACCAAACCCTACAGGGGGAGCTACGAGCAGTACTTC.

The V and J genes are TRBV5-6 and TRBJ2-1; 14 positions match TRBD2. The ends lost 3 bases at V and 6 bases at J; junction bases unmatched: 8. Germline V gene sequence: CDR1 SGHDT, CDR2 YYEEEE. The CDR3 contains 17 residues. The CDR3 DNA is TGTGCCAGCAGCTCCTGGGGACTAGCGGGAGAGTTCAATGAGCAGTTCTTC. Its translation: CASSSWGLAGEFNEQFF.